This TCR beta chain was profiled in a study of T cells in Graves' hyperthyroidism and ophthalmopathy. Used for diagnoses were clinical symptoms, serum thyroxine and TRAb, thyroid ultrasound and orbital computed tomography. Trimming took off 5 bases at V and 4 bases at J, with 18 bases between the two ends. CDR1 LNHDA and CDR2 SQIVND come from the germline V gene (reference sequence). This CDR3 spans 16 amino acids. Amplified TCR beta CDR3 regions came from RNA transcripts. The HTBI primer set drove a first-round RT-PCR of the TCR CDR3. TCRdb used MiXCR to reprocess the multiplex PCR reads, holding one entry per CDR3 protein. This sample has over 350,000 distinct CDR3 sequences, with approximately 15% found just once.

The V and J genes are TRBV19 and TRBJ2-1; D is perhaps TRBD2 (5 bases). Sequencing was performed on blood. The origin of this receptor is a man aged 18 to 35 with Graves' ophthalmopathy. The CDR3 protein is CASSVQRLLPYNEQFF. CDR3 bases: TGTGCCAGTAGTGTGCAGCGGCTTCTACCTTACAATGAGCAGTTCTTC.